Listed here are 11 T cell receptor beta chains from one sample, sequenced in a study of CD8+CD57+ T cells in acquired aplastic anemia. Profiling that covered TCR beta VDJ and CDR3 relied on genomic DNA as its template. TCRdb redid the calling of the reads with MiXCR, one entry per CDR3 protein. The sample has some 130,000 distinct CDR3 sequences; over 45% are singletons. Source material: sorted CD4+, CD8+, or CD8+CD57+ T cells (not recorded which) from PBMCs. The receptors were sampled from a human donor in good health, serving as a control.

In regard to this clonotype: The germline gene is not matched at one end of the junction; a read error may be the cause. The V gene is TRBV6-5, the J gene TRBJ2-2; D unclear. Germline CDR1 reads MNHEY; CDR2 reads SVGAGI. CDR3 length equals 12 residues. CDR3 in amino acids: CVSSYNTGELFF. The CDR3 DNA follows: TGTGTCAGCAGTTACAATACCGGGGAGCTGTTTTTT.

The chain is built from TRBV10-3 and TRBJ1-3, with D possibly being TRBD1 (6 bases). Germline CDR1 ENHRY, CDR2 SYGVKD. V was cut by 3 bases and J by 4 bases, with 10 bases left in between. The CDR3 runs 14 residues. This CDR3 reads CAISDTGPGNTIYF. In DNA, the CDR3 is TGTGCCATCAGTGACACAGGGCCGGGAAACACCATATATTTT.

This clonotype was detected many times. The chain is built from TRBV5-1 and TRBJ2-7; either TRBD1 or TRBD2 may supply D (5 bases each). The germline V gene has CDR1 SGHRS and CDR2 YFSETQ. V was pared by 4 bases and J by 0 bases, with 11 bases between. The CDR3 spans 14 residues. In DNA form, the CDR3 reads TGCGCCAGCAGCGGGGACGGAAACTCCTACGAGCAGTACTTC. Protein product: CASSGDGNSYEQYF.

The chain combines TRBV11-1 with TRBJ2-7; TRBD1 agrees at 7 bases. This CDR3 is 16 amino acids long. The V and J ends lost 0 bases and 3 bases, in that order; junction bases with no gene match: 8. Germline V lookup: CDR1 SGHAT, CDR2 FQDESV (reference sequence). As DNA, the CDR3 is TGTGCCAGCAGCTTAGCCTTTGGGGACAGTCTCTACGAGCAGTACTTC. This sequence encodes CASSLAFGDSLYEQYF.

There are many counts of this clonotype. The chain recombines TRBV4-2 with TRBJ2-1; the D gene is possibly TRBD1 (6 bases). Germline CDR1 LGHNA, CDR2 YNFKEQ. V was clipped by 4 bases and J by 7 bases, with 11 bases between them. The CDR3 has 13 residues. In DNA, the CDR3 is TGTGCCAGCAGCCCGGACAGCCAAAATGAGCAGTTCTTC. Protein: CASSPDSQNEQFF.

This clonotype was detected many times. The V gene is TRBV7-9, the J gene TRBJ2-5, with TRBD2 identical over 12 bases. The CDR3 runs to 15 residues. Unmatched junction bases numbered 4, after V lost 6 bases and J lost 2 bases. Germline V gives CDR1 SEHNR, CDR2 FQNEAQ (reference sequence). CDR3 in amino acids: CASRPTSGGQETQYF. The CDR3 DNA follows: TGTGCCAGCAGACCGACTAGCGGGGGACAAGAGACCCAGTACTTC.

This clonotype is deemed medium-sized. CDR3 sequence: CASSRTAYEQYF. In nucleotides, the CDR3 is TGTGCCAGCAGCAGAACAGCCTACGAGCAGTACTTC. V is TRBV7-8 and J is TRBJ2-7; D unresolved. V lost 5 bases and J lost 2, with 7 bases in between. Germline V gene lookup returns CDR1 SGHVS and CDR2 FQNEAQ. The CDR3 is made up of 12 amino acids.

The J gene is TRBJ2-2, the V gene TRBV25-1; 8 bases fit TRBD2. This CDR3 is built from 14 residues. After removal of 7 bases from V and 5 bases from J, the junction contained 6 bases not matched to a gene. Germline V gene data show CDR1 as MGHDK and CDR2 as SYGVNS. CDR3 region: CASMGLGVTGELFF. The DNA for the CDR3 is TGTGCCAGCATGGGACTAGGGGTTACCGGGGAGCTGTTTTTT.

This clonotype was seen repeatedly, ten times or more. V and J are TRBV7-9 and TRBJ2-2, with a possible D match to TRBD2 (6 bases). This CDR3 is built from 15 residues. Germline V gene sequence: CDR1 SEHNR, CDR2 FQNEAQ (reference sequence). Between the trimmed V and J ends, which lost 5 bases and 7 bases, there was a span of 17 bases. This CDR3 is CASSPNRGFSGELFF. CDR3 coding DNA: TGTGCCAGCAGCCCGAATCGGGGGTTCAGCGGGGAGCTGTTTTTT.

This clonotype was seen many times. The chain employs TRBV11-3 and TRBJ1-1; D gene ambiguous. Trimming took 0 bases from V and 1 from J, leaving 12 bases between them. Germline V gives CDR1 SGHNT, CDR2 YENEEA. This CDR3 is 16 amino acids long. The CDR3 reads CASSLDKRLPNTEAFF. CDR3 nucleotides: TGTGCCAGCAGCTTAGATAAGAGGTTGCCGAACACTGAAGCTTTCTTT.

This clonotype has a count of ten or more. V gene TRBV29-1 combines with J gene TRBJ2-2, with D possibly called TRBD1 or TRBD2 (5 bases each). The CDR3 contains 15 residues. V was trimmed by 5 bases and J by 6 bases, leaving 19 bases between them. The germline gives CDR1 SQVTM, CDR2 ANQGSEA. The CDR3 region is CSVSRAGSGPGELFF. The CDR3 DNA reads as TGCAGCGTTAGTCGGGCAGGGAGTGGCCCCGGGGAGCTGTTTTTT.